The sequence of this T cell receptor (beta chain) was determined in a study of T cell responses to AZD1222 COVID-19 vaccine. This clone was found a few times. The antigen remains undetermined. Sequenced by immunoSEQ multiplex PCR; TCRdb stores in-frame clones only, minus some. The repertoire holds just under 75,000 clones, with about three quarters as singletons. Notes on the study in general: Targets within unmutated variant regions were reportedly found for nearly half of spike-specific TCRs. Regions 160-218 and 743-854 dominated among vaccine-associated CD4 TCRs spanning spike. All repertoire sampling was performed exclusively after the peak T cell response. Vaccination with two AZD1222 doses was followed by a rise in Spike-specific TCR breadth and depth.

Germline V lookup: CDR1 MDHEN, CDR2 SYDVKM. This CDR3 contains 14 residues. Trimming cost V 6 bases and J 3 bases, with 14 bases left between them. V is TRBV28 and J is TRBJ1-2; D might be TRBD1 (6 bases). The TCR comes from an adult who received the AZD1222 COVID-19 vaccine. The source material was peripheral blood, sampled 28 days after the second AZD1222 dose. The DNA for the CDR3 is TGTGCCAGCAGAGAAGGGGGATTTGACTATGGCTACACCTTC. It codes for CASREGGFDYGYTF.